This entry lists 10 T cell receptor beta chains sequenced from one sample in a study of CD4+ T cells in melanoma. The table came from immunoSEQ multiplex PCR; TCRdb's copy has only in-frame clones and leaves some out. The sample holds roughly 140,000 clones, 80% to 95% seen once. The origin of the receptors is a human donor with melanoma.

This clone was counted once. This chain connects TRBV18 to TRBJ1-2; no clear D. Trimming took 2 bases from V and 0 from J, leaving 10 bases between them. The germline gives CDR1 KGHSH, CDR2 LQKENI. This CDR3 region has 15 residues. CDR3 nucleotides: TGTGCCAGCTCACCAGTCGGGGAAGCTAACTATGGCTACACCTTC. Protein product: CASSPVGEANYGYTF. The full variable domain, its missing parts supplied by reference TRBV18 and TRBJ1-2, is NAGVMQNPRHLVRRRGQEARLRCSPMKGHSHVYWYRQLPEEGLKFMVYLQKENIIDESGMPKERFSAEFPKEGPSILRIQQVVRGDSAAYFCASSPVGEANYGYTFGSGTRLTVV.

The chain combines TRBV29-1 with TRBJ1-6, with D maybe TRBD1 (5 bases). Per germline, CDR1 SQVTM and CDR2 ANQGSEA. Between the trimmed V and J ends, which lost 7 bases and 6 bases, there was a span of 13 bases. The CDR3 has 13 residues. CDR3 sequence reads: CSAQGSGNSPLHF. As DNA, the CDR3 is TGCAGCGCTCAGGGATCTGGTAATTCACCCCTCCACTTT.

This chain uses TRBV29-1 with TRBJ2-2, with D possibly being TRBD1 (6 bases). V was pared by 7 bases and J by 4 bases, with 16 bases between. The CDR3 loop spans 14 amino acids. CDR1 is SQVTM, CDR2 ANQGSEA, per germline. The CDR3 DNA sequence: TGCAGCGCCGCATACGACAGGAGCACCGGGGAGCTGTTTTTT. Translated, it gives CSAAYDRSTGELFF.

The rearrangement joins TRBV18 to TRBJ1-3; TRBD1 matches at 7 bases. Germline lookup yields CDR1 KGHSH and CDR2 LQKENI. The V and J ends lost 3 bases and 3 bases, in that order; junction bases with no gene match: 8. The CDR3 loop spans 16 amino acids. The CDR3 DNA sequence: TGTGCCAGCTCACCGGGGACAGAGCTCTATGGAAACACCATATATTTT. Protein sequence: CASSPGTELYGNTIYF.

The sample holds one count of this clone. J is TRBJ1-2 and V is TRBV6-1; weak D call: TRBD1 (5 bases). Germline CDR1 is MNHNS and CDR2 is SASEGT. Trimming shortened V by 7 bases and J by 1 base, and 7 bases separated the two germline ends. CDR3 length: 12 residues. The CDR3 protein is CASMTVNYGYTF. The CDR3 DNA reads as TGTGCCAGCATGACAGTTAACTATGGCTACACCTTC.

Turning to this clone: At one boundary the junction diverges from the germline segment, which might be a read error. V and J are TRBV5-1 and TRBJ2-7; no reliable D call. Germline V gene lookup returns CDR1 SGHRS and CDR2 YFSETQ. This CDR3 is built from 10 residues. CDR3 in amino acids: CASSPPGSLF. CDR3 nucleotide sequence: TGCGCCAGCAGTCCACCGGGCTCTCTCTTC.

This chain joins TRBV11-2 and TRBJ1-1; no clear D gene. The CDR3 loop spans 16 amino acids. Germline CDR1 is SGHAT and CDR2 is FQNNGV. V lost 5 bases, J lost 4 bases, and 20 bases lay in between. The CDR3 reads CASSLAGSARSTEAFF. CDR3 in DNA: TGTGCCAGCAGCCTCGCCGGGTCGGCGAGAAGCACTGAAGCTTTCTTT.

The gene calls are TRBV7-9 and TRBJ2-7, with TRBD1 as a possible D gene (6 bases). Germline V CDR1 and CDR2: SEHNR, FQNEAQ (reference sequence). The CDR3 loop spans 13 amino acids. The V end lost 5 bases, the J end lost 6 bases, and 14 bases lay between the germline ends. The CDR3 protein is CASSLDRLGEQYF. CDR3 nucleotides: TGTGCCAGCAGCCTAGACAGGCTGGGCGAGCAGTACTTC.

This rearrangement joins TRBV13 to TRBJ1-3, with D perhaps matching TRBD1 (5 bases). The CDR3 has 14 amino acids. The V gene lost 2 bases and the J gene lost 2 bases, with 7 bases spanning the gap. Germline lookup yields CDR1 PRHDT and CDR2 FYEKMQ (reference sequence). The CDR3: CASSLRGAGNTIYF. The CDR3 bases are TGTGCCAGCAGCTTACGGGGGGCTGGAAACACCATATATTTT.

This clone has only a few counts. The chain joins TRBV2 to TRBJ2-1, with 10 positions matching TRBD2. This CDR3 is built from 15 residues. The germline V gene encodes CDR1 SNHLY and CDR2 FYNNEI. Losses at the gene ends were 6 bases for V and 8 bases for J; bases not matched to a gene: 10. The CDR3 here is CASRLNSGGLYEQFF. The CDR3 coding sequence is TGTGCCAGCAGACTAAATAGCGGGGGGCTTTATGAGCAGTTCTTC.